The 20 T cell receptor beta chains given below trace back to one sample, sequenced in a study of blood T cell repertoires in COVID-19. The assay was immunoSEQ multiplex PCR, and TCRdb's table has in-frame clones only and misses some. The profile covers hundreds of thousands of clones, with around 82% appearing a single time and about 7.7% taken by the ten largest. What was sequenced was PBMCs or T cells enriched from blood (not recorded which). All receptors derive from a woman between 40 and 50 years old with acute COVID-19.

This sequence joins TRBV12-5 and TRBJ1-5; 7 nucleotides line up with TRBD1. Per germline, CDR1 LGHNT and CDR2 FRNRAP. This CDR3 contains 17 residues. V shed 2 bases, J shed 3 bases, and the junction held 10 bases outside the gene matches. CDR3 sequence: CASGLSRDSGYNQPQHF. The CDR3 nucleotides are TGTGCTAGTGGTTTGTCACGGGACAGTGGATACAATCAGCCCCAGCATTTT.

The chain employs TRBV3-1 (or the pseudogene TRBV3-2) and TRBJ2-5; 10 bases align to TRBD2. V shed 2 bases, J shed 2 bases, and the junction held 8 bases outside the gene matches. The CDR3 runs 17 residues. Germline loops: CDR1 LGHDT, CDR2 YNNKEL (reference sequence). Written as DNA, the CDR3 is TGTGCCAGCAGCCAACCTTTAGCGGGGGGCTATCAAGAGACCCAGTACTTC. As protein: CASSQPLAGGYQETQYF.

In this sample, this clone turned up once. The CDR3 here is CASSILGGTGPYEQYF. CDR3 bases: TGTGCCAGCAGCATCCTAGGGGGGACAGGGCCCTACGAGCAGTACTTC. The V gene is TRBV2, the J gene TRBJ2-7, with 9 nucleotides matching TRBD1. In germline, CDR1 is SNHLY, CDR2 FYNNEI. V lost 6 bases and J lost 2; bases outside the gene matches: 11. The CDR3 runs 16 residues.

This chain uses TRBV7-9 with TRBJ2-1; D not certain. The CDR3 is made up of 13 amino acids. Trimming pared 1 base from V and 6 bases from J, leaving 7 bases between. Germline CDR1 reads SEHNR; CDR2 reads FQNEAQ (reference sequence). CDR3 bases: TGTGCCAGCAGCTTAGTGGCCGCCAATGAGCAGTTCTTC. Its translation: CASSLVAANEQFF. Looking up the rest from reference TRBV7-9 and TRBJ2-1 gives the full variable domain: DTGVSQNPRHKITKRGQNVTFRCDPISEHNRLYWYRQTLGQGPEFLTYFQNEAQLEKSRLLSDRFSAERPKGSFSTLEIQRTEQGDSAMYLCASSLVAANEQFFGPGTRLTVL.

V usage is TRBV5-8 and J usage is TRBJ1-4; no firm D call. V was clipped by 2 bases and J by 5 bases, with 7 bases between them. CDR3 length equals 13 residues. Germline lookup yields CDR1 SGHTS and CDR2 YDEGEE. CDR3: CASSFPLNEKLFF. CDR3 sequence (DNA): TGTGCCAGCAGCTTCCCCCTGAATGAAAAACTGTTTTTT.

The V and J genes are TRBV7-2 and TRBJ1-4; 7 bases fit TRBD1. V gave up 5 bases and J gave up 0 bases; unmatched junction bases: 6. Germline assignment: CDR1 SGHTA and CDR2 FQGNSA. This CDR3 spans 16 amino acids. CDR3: CASSPQGTPTNEKLFF. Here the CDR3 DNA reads TGTGCCAGCAGCCCACAGGGGACCCCAACTAATGAAAAACTGTTTTTT.

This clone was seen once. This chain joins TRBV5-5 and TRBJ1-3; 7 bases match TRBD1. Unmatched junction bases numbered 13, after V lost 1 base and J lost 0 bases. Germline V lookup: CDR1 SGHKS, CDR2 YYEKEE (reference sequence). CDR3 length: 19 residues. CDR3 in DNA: TGTGCCAGCAGCTTGAGGAGGGGATCGACAGGGAACTCTGGAAACACCATATATTTT. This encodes CASSLRRGSTGNSGNTIYF. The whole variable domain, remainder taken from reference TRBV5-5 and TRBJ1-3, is DAGVTQSPTHLIKTRGQQVTLRCSPISGHKSVSWYQQVLGQGPQFIFQYYEKEERGRGNFPDRFSARQFPNYSSELNVNALLLGDSALYLCASSLRRGSTGNSGNTIYFGEGSWLTVV.

CDR3 bases: TGCGCCAGCAGCTGGGGGGGAGCCGGAAACACCATATATTTT. It is translated as CASSWGGAGNTIYF. The gene calls are TRBV5-1 and TRBJ1-3; D is possibly TRBD1 (5 bases). Germline CDR1 is SGHRS and CDR2 is YFSETQ. This CDR3 is 14 amino acids long. V was cut by 3 bases and J by 4 bases, with 11 bases left in between.

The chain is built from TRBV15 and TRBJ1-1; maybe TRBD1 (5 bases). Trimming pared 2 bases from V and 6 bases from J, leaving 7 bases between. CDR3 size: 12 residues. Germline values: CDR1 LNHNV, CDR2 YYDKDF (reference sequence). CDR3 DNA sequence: TGTGCCACCAGCAGAACAGGTTCTGAAGCTTTCTTT. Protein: CATSRTGSEAFF.

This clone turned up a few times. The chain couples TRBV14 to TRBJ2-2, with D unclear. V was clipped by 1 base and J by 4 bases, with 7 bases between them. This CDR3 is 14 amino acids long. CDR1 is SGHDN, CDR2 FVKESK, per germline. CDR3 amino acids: CASSQVGVTGELFF. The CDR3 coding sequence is TGTGCCAGCAGCCAAGTAGGAGTCACCGGGGAGCTGTTTTTT.

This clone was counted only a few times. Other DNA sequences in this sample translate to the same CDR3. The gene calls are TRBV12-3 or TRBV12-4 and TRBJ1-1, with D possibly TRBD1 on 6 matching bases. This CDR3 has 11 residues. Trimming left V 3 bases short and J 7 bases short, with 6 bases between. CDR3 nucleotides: TGTGCCAGCAGTTTCAGGGGTGAAGCTTTCTTT. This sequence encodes CASSFRGEAFF.

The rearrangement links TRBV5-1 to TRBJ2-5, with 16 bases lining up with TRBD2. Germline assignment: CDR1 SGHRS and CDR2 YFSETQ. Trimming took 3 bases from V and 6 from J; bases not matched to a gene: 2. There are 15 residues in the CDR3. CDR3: CASSSGLAGGKTQYF. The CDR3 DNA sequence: TGCGCCAGCAGCTCGGGACTAGCGGGGGGGAAGACCCAGTACTTC.

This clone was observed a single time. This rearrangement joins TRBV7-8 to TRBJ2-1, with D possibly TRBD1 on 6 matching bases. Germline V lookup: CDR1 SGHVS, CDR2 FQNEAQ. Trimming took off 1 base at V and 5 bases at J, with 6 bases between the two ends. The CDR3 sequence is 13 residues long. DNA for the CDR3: TGTGCCAGCAGCTTAGACAGGGACAATGAGCAGTTCTTC. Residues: CASSLDRDNEQFF.

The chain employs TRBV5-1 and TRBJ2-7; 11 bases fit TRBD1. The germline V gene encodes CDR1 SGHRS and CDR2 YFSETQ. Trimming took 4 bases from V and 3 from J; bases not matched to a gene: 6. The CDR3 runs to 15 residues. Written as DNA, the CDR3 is TGCGCCAGCAGCGGGGGGACAGGGGGTCTCTACGAGCAGTACTTC. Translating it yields CASSGGTGGLYEQYF.

Here the CDR3 DNA reads TGTGCCAGCAGCTTCCGACAGGGGGGCAATCAGCCCCAGCATTTT. Translated, it gives CASSFRQGGNQPQHF. The rearrangement links TRBV7-2 to TRBJ1-5, with 9 bases that match TRBD1. Trimming took 3 bases from V and 2 from J; bases not matched to a gene: 2. The V gene's germline CDR1 is SGHTA and CDR2 FQGNSA. CDR3 length: 15 amino acids. Drawing the rest from reference TRBV7-2 and TRBJ1-5, the complete variable domain is GAGVSQSPSNKVTEKGKDVELRCDPISGHTALYWYRQSLGQGLEFLIYFQGNSAPDKSGLPSDRFSAERTGGSVSTLTIQRTQQEDSAVYLCASSFRQGGNQPQHFGDGTRLSIL.

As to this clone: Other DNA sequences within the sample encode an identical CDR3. CDR3 nucleotides: TGCAGCGTTGTGCAGGGAGGAAACACTGAAGCTTTCTTT. Encoded protein: CSVVQGGNTEAFF. This chain links TRBV29-1 with TRBJ1-1; D is possibly TRBD1 (5 bases). The germline V gene has CDR1 SQVTM and CDR2 ANQGSEA. V was cut by 4 bases and J by 2 bases, with 11 bases left in between. The CDR3 is made up of 13 amino acids.

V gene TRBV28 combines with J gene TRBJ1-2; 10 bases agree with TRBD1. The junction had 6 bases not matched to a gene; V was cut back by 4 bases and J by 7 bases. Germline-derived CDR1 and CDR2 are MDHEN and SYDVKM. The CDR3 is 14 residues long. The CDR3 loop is CASSSTGGWVGYTF. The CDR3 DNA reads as TGTGCCAGCAGTTCGACAGGGGGCTGGGTTGGCTACACCTTC.

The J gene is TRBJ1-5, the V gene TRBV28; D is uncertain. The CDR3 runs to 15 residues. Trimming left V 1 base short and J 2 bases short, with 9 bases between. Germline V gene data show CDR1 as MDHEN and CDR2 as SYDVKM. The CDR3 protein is CASSLFTGGNQPQHF. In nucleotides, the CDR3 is TGTGCCAGCAGTTTATTTACGGGTGGCAATCAGCCCCAGCATTTT.

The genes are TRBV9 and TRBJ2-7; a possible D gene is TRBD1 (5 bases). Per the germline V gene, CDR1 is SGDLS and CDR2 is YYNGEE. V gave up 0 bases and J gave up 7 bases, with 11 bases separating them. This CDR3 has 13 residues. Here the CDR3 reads CASSVGGRGEQYF. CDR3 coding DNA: TGTGCCAGCAGCGTAGGTGGAAGGGGTGAGCAGTACTTC.

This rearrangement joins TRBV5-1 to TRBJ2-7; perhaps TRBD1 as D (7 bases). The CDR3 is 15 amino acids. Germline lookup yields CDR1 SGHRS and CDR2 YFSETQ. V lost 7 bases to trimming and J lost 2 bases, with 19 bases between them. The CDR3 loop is CASAQGGSLTYEQYF. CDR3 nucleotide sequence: TGCGCCAGCGCCCAGGGGGGCAGCTTAACCTACGAGCAGTACTTC. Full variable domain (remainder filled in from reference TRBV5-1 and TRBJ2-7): KAGVTQTPRYLIKTRGQQVTLSCSPISGHRSVSWYQQTPGQGLQFLFEYFSETQRNKGNFPGRFSGRQFSNSRSEMNVSTLELGDSALYLCASAQGGSLTYEQYFGPGTRLTVT.